Listed below are T cell receptor beta chains from one sample, sequenced in a study of cytomegalovirus exposure and HLA in healthy donors. Only in-frame clones appear in the TCRdb table, and some are missing; sequencing was by immunoSEQ multiplex PCR. The profile shows over 120,000 clones, about 80% of them singletons. Sample: PBMCs. The source is a female donor in good health and CMV-seronegative. CDR3s include the opening cysteine and the closing phenylalanine or tryptophan. D genes are given only for firm matches. The size field is filled for only some rows; it gives once, few, many or a size class.

TRBV27	NA	TRBJ2-7	NA	11	CASSSTYEQYF	TGTGCCAGCAGTTCAACCTACGAGCAGTACTTC
TRBV2	NA	TRBJ1-5	TRBD1	14	CASRAGTGNQPQHF	TGTGCCAGCAGGGCCGGGACAGGGAATCAGCCCCAGCATTTT
TRBV6-6	NA	TRBJ1-1	TRBD1	13	CASSPQGDRKAFF	TGTGCCAGCAGTCCGCAGGGGGACAGAAAAGCTTTCTTT
TRBV6-5	NA	TRBJ2-3	NA	12	CASQRGTDTQYF	TGTGCCAGCCAGAGGGGCACAGATACGCAGTATTTT
TRBV7-9	NA	TRBJ2-1	TRBD1	14	CASSPGTGGREQFF	TGTGCCAGCAGCCCCGGGACAGGCGGACGAGAGCAGTTCTTC
TRBV9	NA	TRBJ1-5	TRBD1	14	CASSLGQGDQPQHF	TGTGCCAGCAGCCTCGGACAGGGGGATCAGCCCCAGCATTTT
TRBV5-1	NA	TRBJ2-7	NA	13	CASSPYPGNEQYF	TGCGCCAGCAGCCCGTATCCGGGGAACGAGCAGTACTTC
TRBV27	NA	TRBJ2-1	NA	14	CASSLRGAHNEQFF	TGTGCCAGCAGTTTAAGAGGTGCGCACAATGAGCAGTTCTTC
TRBV7-9	NA	TRBJ1-1	TRBD1	15	CASSLGTGVKTEAFF	TGTGCCAGCAGCTTAGGGACAGGGGTGAAGACTGAAGCTTTCTTT
TRBV30	NA	TRBJ2-1	NA	15	CACSTRGGGPNEQFF	TGTGCCTGTTCCACTAGGGGGGGAGGTCCCAATGAGCAGTTCTTC
TRBV29-1	NA	TRBJ2-7	TRBD2	14	CSVGGGTVSYEQYF	TGCAGCGTTGGGGGGGGGACGGTCTCCTACGAGCAGTACTTC
TRBV30	once	TRBJ2-6	TRBD1	16	CASPTGLDSGANVLTF	TGTGCCTCCCCGACAGGGTTGGACTCTGGGGCCAACGTCCTGACTTTC
TRBV7-2	NA	TRBJ1-2	TRBD1	16	CASSTRSPGQGDGYTF	TGTGCCAGCAGCACTCGAAGCCCGGGACAGGGGGATGGCTACACCTTC
TRBV4-1	NA	TRBJ2-3	NA	15	CASSQAQLAADTQYF	TGCGCCAGCAGCCAGGCGCAACTAGCTGCAGATACGCAGTATTTT
TRBV6-6	few	TRBJ2-5	TRBD2	15	CASSYAHGGVETQYF	TGTGCCAGCAGTTACGCCCACGGGGGGGTGGAGACCCAGTACTTC
TRBV28	NA	TRBJ2-7	TRBD2	15	CASSWTGTSKSEQYF	TGTGCCAGCAGCTGGACCGGGACTAGCAAAAGCGAGCAGTACTTC
TRBV9	few	TRBJ2-3	NA	15	CASSPRDTSTDTQYF	TGTGCCAGCAGCCCACGGGACACTTCCACAGATACGCAGTATTTT
TRBV25-1	NA	TRBJ1-3	NA	13	CASTKGTGNTIYF	TGTGCCAGCACCAAGGGGACTGGAAACACCATATATTTT
TRBV2	NA	TRBJ2-7	NA	14	CASSEGRGAVEQYF	TGTGCCAGCAGTGAAGGCCGGGGAGCGGTCGAGCAGTACTTC
TRBV30	NA	TRBJ1-1	NA	15	CAWSKMGGLNTEAFF	TGTGCCTGGAGTAAGATGGGGGGGCTGAACACTGAAGCTTTCTTT
TRBV6-1	NA	TRBJ2-5	NA	15	CASSDAWTAQETQYF	TGTGCCAGCAGTGACGCCTGGACAGCCCAAGAGACCCAGTACTTC
TRBV5-8	NA	TRBJ1-1	NA	13	CASSLEIFGEAFF	TGTGCCAGCAGCTTAGAAATCTTCGGGGAAGCTTTCTTT
TRBV19	once	TRBJ1-5	TRBD1	15	CASSWGQGSNQPQHF	TGTGCCAGTAGCTGGGGACAGGGTAGCAATCAGCCCCAGCATTTT
TRBV7-8	once	TRBJ2-1	TRBD2	16	CASSKGGAGGPNEQFF	TGTGCCAGCAGCAAGGGGGGAGCGGGAGGGCCTAATGAGCAGTTCTTC
TRBV28	few	TRBJ2-3	NA	16	CASSLAAGTSTDTQYF	TGTGCCAGCAGTTTAGCGGCGGGGACTAGCACAGATACGCAGTATTTT
TRBV5-8	NA	TRBJ1-4	NA	15	CASSSYRVGDEKLFF	TGTGCCAGCAGCTCCTACAGGGTAGGGGATGAAAAACTGTTTTTT
TRBV2	NA	TRBJ1-1	NA	13	CASSGRSEREAFF	TGTGCCAGCAGTGGGCGATCAGAGCGAGAAGCTTTCTTT
TRBV5-8	NA	TRBJ2-5	NA	12	CASSLDYGGQYF	TGTGCCAGCAGCTTGGATTACGGTGGCCAGTACTTC
TRBV6-4	NA	TRBJ2-3	TRBD2	15	CASSDSSGGTDTQYF	TGTGCCAGCAGTGACTCTAGCGGGGGCACAGATACGCAGTATTTT
TRBV13	NA	TRBJ2-1	TRBD2	15	CASSLEGRLGGEQFF	TGTGCCAGCAGCTTAGAGGGGCGTCTGGGAGGGGAGCAGTTCTTC
TRBV13	NA	TRBJ1-1	NA	13	CASSLPGDPEAFF	TGTGCCAGCAGCTTACCGGGGGACCCTGAAGCTTTCTTT
TRBV19	NA	TRBJ2-3	TRBD2	17	CASSPRGTSGSRDTQYF	TGTGCCAGTAGTCCTAGGGGGACTAGCGGGAGTAGGGATACGCAGTATTTT
TRBV11-2	NA	TRBJ1-6	NA	13	CASSPGLNSPLHF	TGTGCCAGCAGCCCAGGGCTCAATTCACCCCTCCACTTT
TRBV5-1	NA	TRBJ2-7	TRBD1	15	CASSLGQGKTYEQYF	TGCGCCAGCAGCCTAGGACAGGGCAAGACCTACGAGCAGTACTTC
TRBV30	NA	TRBJ1-6	NA	12	CAWSQRDSPLHF	TGTGCCTGGAGTCAAAGAGATTCACCCCTCCACTTT